Below, 4 T cell receptor beta chains from the same sample are listed, as sequenced in a study of cytomegalovirus exposure and HLA in healthy donors. The PCR employed 60 Vbeta primers together with 13 Jbeta primers. Method: immunoSEQ multiplex PCR; TCRdb's copy keeps in-frame clones and lacks some. The data contain fewer than 95,000 clones, 65% to 80% of them seen just once; the ten biggest clones take up about 3%. Sequencing used PBMCs. These receptors were obtained from a man aged 40-49 years in good health and CMV-seronegative.

This chain uses TRBV7-6 with TRBJ2-5; 9 nucleotides align to TRBD2. The CDR3 is 17 residues long. Looked up from germline, CDR1 is SGHVS and CDR2 is FNYEAQ. Trimming cost V 2 bases and J 0 bases; bases outside gene matches: 7. In DNA, the CDR3 is TGTGCCAGCAGCTTACCCTCTAGCGGGAAATACCAAGAGACCCAGTACTTC. This encodes CASSLPSSGKYQETQYF.

This clone showed up just a few times. The chain carries TRBV7-2 and TRBJ2-1, with D tentatively TRBD2 (6 bases). The V gene's germline CDR1 is SGHTA and CDR2 FQGNSA. The CDR3 is made up of 14 amino acids. Trimming took 1 base from V and 5 from J, leaving 9 bases between them. DNA of the CDR3: TGTGCCAGCAGCTTAGTGGGGGGAAACAATGAGCAGTTCTTC. This encodes CASSLVGGNNEQFF.

This clone appeared a few times. The rearrangement joins TRBV15 to TRBJ1-5, with D unclear. V shed 0 bases and J shed 3 bases, with 3 bases lying between them. Looked up from germline, CDR1 is LNHNV and CDR2 is YYDKDF (reference sequence). The CDR3 is made up of 13 amino acids. CDR3 residues: CATSRDLNQPQHF. CDR3 nucleotide sequence: TGTGCCACCAGCAGAGATCTCAATCAGCCCCAGCATTTT.

This clone was observed a few times. The rearrangement uses TRBV19 and TRBJ1-5, with 8 bases identical to TRBD1. V was clipped by 6 bases and J by 4 bases; unmatched bases: 14. Germline loops: CDR1 LNHDA, CDR2 SQIVND (reference sequence). The CDR3 length is 17 residues. The CDR3 loop is CASSLLSGRGPNQPQHF. CDR3 DNA: TGTGCCAGTAGCCTACTTTCTGGCAGGGGGCCTAATCAGCCCCAGCATTTT.